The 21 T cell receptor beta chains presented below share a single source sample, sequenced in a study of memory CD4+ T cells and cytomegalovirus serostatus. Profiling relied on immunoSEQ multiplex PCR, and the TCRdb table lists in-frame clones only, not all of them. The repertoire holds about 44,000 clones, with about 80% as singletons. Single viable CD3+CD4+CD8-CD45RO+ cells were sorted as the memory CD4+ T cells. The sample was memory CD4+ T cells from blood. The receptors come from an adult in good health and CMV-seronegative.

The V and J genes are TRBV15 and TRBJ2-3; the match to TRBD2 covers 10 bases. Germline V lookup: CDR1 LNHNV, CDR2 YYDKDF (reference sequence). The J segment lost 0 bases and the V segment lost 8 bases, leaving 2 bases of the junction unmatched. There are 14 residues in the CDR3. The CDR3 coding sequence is TGTGCCACCCGGACTAGCGGAAGCACAGATACGCAGTATTTT. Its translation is CATRTSGSTDTQYF.

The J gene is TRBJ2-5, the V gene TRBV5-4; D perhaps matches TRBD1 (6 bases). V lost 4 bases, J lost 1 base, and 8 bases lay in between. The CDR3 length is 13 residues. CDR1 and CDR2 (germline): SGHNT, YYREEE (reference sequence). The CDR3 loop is CASSRGGQETQYF. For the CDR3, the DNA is TGTGCCAGCAGCCGAGGGGGCCAAGAGACCCAGTACTTC.

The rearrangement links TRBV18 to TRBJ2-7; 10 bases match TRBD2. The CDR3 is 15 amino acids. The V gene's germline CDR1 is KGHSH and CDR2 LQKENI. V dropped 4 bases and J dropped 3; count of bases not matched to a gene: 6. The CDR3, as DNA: TGTGCCAGCTCACTTCCACTAGCGGGAAGCTACGAGCAGTACTTC. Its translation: CASSLPLAGSYEQYF.

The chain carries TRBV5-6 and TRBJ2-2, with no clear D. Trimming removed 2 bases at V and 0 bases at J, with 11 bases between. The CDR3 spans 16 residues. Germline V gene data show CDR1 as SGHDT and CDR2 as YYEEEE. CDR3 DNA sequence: TGTGCCAGCAGCTTTTTCTACAGCGCGAACACCGGGGAGCTGTTTTTT. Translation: CASSFFYSANTGELFF.

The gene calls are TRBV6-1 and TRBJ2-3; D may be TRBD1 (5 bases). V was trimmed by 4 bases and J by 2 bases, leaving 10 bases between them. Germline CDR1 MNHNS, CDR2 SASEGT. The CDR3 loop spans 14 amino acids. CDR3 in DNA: TGTGCCAGCAGTGGCAGGGTTGCCACAGATACGCAGTATTTT. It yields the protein CASSGRVATDTQYF.

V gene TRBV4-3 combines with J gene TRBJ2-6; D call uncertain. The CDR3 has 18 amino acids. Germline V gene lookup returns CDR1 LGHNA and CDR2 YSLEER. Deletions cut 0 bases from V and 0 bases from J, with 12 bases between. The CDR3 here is CASSQDLRMPSGANVLTF. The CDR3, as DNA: TGCGCCAGCAGCCAAGATTTGCGGATGCCCTCTGGGGCCAACGTCCTGACTTTC.

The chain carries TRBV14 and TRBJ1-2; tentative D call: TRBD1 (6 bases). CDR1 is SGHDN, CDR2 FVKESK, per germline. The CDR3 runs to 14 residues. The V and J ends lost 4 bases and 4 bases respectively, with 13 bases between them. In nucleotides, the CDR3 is TGTGCCAGCAGCCTCCTCGGGGGCCCCTATGGCTACACCTTC. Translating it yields CASSLLGGPYGYTF.

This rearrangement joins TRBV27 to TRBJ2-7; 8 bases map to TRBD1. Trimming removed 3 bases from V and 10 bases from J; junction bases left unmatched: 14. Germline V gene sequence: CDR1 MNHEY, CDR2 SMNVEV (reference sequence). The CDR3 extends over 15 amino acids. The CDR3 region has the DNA TGTGCCAGCAGTTTCCGGGACAGGCCTATTACAGGACAGTACTTC. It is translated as CASSFRDRPITGQYF.

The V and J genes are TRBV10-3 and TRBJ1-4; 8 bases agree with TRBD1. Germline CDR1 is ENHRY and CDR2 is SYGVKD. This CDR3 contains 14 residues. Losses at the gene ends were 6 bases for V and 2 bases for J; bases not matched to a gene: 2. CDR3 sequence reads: CAISRDRTNEKLFF. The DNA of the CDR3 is TGTGCCATCAGCCGGGACAGGACTAATGAAAAACTGTTTTTT.

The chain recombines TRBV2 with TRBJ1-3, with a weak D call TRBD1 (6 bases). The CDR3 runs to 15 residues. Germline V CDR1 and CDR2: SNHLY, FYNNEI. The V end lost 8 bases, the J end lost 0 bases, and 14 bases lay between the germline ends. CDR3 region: CASEGDIDSGNTIYF. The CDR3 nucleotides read TGTGCCAGCGAAGGGGACATCGACTCTGGAAACACCATATATTTT. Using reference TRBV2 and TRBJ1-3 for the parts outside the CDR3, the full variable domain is EPEVTQTPSHQVTQMGQEVILRCVPISNHLYFYWYRQILGQKVEFLVSFYNNEISEKSEIFDDQFSVERPDGSNFTLKIRSTKLEDSAMYFCASEGDIDSGNTIYFGEGSWLTVV.

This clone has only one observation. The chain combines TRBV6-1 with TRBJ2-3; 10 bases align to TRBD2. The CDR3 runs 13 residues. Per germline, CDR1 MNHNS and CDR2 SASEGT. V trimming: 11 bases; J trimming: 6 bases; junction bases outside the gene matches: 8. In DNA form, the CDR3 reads TGTGCCGGACGGGGTAGCGGGAGGGATACGCAGTATTTT. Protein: CAGRGSGRDTQYF.

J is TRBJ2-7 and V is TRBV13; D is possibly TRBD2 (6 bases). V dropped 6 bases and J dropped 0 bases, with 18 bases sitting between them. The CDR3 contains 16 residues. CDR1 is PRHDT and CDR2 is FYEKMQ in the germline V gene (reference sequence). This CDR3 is CASRLVGGTSSYEQYF. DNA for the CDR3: TGTGCCAGCAGGCTGGTCGGCGGGACCAGCTCCTACGAGCAGTACTTC.

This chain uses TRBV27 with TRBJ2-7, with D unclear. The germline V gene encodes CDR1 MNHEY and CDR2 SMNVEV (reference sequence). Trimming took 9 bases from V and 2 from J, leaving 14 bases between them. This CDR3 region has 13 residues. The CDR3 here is CARTQPSPYEQYF. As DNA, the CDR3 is TGTGCCAGAACCCAGCCTTCCCCCTACGAGCAGTACTTC.

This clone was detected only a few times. The CDR3 loop is CAWRETGDEGYTF. CDR3 DNA sequence: TGTGCCTGGAGGGAGACAGGGGATGAAGGCTACACCTTC. The J gene is TRBJ1-2, the V gene TRBV30; TRBD1 matches 8 bases. With 3 bases clipped from V and 8 bases from J, the junction kept 8 bases outside the gene matches. This CDR3 is 13 amino acids long. Germline CDR1 and CDR2: GTSNPN and SVGIG (reference sequence).

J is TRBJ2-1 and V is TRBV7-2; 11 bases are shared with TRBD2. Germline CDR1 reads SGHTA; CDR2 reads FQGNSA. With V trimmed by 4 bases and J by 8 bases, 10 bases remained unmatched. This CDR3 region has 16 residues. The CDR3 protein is CASSSPRTSGRDEQFF. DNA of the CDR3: TGTGCCAGCAGCTCCCCTAGGACTAGCGGGCGAGATGAGCAGTTCTTC.

In DNA form, the CDR3 reads TGTGCCAGCAGTGTCATCCCGGGACAGGGGGCGCATGGCTACACCTTC. Translated, it gives CASSVIPGQGAHGYTF. The chain joins TRBV6-4 to TRBJ1-2; 12 nucleotides agree with TRBD1. Germline CDR1 reads MRHNA; CDR2 reads SNTAGT. V shed 4 bases, J shed 6 bases, and the junction held 9 bases outside the gene matches. The CDR3 runs 16 residues.

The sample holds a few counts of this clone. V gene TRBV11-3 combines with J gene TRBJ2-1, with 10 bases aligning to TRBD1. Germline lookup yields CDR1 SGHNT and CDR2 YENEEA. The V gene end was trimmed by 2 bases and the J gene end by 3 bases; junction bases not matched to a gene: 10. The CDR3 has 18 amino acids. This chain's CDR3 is CASSLYDWDRGYYNEQFF. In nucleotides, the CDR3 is TGTGCCAGCAGCTTATACGATTGGGACAGGGGCTACTACAATGAGCAGTTCTTC.

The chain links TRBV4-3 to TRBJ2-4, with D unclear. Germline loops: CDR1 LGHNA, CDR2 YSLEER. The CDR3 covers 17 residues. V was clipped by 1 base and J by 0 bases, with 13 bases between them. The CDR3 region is CASSQASNHGAKNIQYF. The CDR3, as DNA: TGCGCCAGCAGCCAAGCTTCAAACCATGGAGCCAAAAACATTCAGTACTTC.

The CDR3 loop reads CASPGLLSTDTQYF. DNA of the CDR3: TGTGCCAGTCCGGGACTCCTTTCCACAGATACGCAGTATTTT. This chain links TRBV5-8 with TRBJ2-3, with TRBD2 as a possible D gene (6 bases). V was clipped by 8 bases and J by 2 bases, with 15 bases between them. The CDR3 contains 14 residues. Germline V lookup: CDR1 SGHTS, CDR2 YDEGEE.

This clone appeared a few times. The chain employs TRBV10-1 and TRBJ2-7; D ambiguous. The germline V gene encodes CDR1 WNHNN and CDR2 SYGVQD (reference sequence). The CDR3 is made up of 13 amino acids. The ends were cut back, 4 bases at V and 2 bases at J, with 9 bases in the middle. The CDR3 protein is CASSARIAYEQYF. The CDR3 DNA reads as TGCGCCAGCAGTGCAAGGATAGCCTACGAGCAGTACTTC.

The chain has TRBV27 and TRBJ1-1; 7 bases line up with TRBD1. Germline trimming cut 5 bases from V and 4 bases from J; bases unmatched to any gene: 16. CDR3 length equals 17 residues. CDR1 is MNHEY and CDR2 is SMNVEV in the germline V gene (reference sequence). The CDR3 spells CASSPISAGGVSTEAFF. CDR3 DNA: TGTGCCAGCAGTCCAATCTCGGCAGGGGGGGTGAGCACTGAAGCTTTCTTT.